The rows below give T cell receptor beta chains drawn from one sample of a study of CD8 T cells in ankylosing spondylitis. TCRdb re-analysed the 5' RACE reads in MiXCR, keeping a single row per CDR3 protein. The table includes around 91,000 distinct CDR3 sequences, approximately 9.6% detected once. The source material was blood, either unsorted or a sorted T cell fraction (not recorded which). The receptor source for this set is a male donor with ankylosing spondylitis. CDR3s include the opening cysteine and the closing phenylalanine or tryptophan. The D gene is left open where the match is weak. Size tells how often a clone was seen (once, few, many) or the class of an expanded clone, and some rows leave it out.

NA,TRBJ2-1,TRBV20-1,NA,TGCAGTGCTAGAGATCGGACGGGTTGGGATGAGCAGTTCTTC,CSARDRTGWDEQFF
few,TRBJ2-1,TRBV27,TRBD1,TGTGCCAGCACCAGCAAGGGGGCTCCGTACAATGAGCAGTTCTTC,CASTSKGAPYNEQFF
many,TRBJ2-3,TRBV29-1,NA,TGCAGCGCCTGGTTTGACAGAAATACGCAGTATTTT,CSAWFDRNTQYF
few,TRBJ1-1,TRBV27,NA,TGTGCCAGCAGTTTATCTGGCAGCTACACTGAAGCTTTCTTT,CASSLSGSYTEAFF
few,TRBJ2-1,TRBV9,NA,TGTGCCAGCAGCGTCGGTTCCTACAATGAGCAGTTCTTC,CASSVGSYNEQFF
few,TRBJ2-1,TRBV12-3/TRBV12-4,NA,TGTGCCAGCAGTTCAGGGGCCCCCTACAATGAGCAGTTCTTC,CASSSGAPYNEQFF
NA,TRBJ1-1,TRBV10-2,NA,TGCGCCAGCATTTTGACGGAGAACACTGAAGCTTTCTTT,CASILTENTEAFF
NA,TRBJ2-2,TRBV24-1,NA,TGTGCCACCTCCGGGACGGGAGAGAACACCGGGGAGCTGTTTTTT,CATSGTGENTGELFF
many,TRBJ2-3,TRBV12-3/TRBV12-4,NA,TGTGCCAGCAGCCACGGGGATACGCAGTATTTT,CASSHGDTQYF
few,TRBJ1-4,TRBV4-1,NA,TGCGCCAGCAGCCCCGACTTCGGGCGGCATGAAAAACTGTTTTTT,CASSPDFGRHEKLFF
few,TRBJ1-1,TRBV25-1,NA,TGTGCCAGCAGTTACAGGGAGGGCACTGAAGCTTTCTTT,CASSYREGTEAFF
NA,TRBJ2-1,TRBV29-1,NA,TGCAGCGTTGAGGGCCCGAGCAATGAGCAGTTCTTC,CSVEGPSNEQFF
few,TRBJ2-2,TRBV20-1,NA,TGCAGTGCTAGAGATAGGGACACCGGGGAGCTGTTTTTT,CSARDRDTGELFF
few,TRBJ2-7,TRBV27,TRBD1,TGTGCCAGCAGACAGGGGTACGAGCAGTACTTC,CASRQGYEQYF
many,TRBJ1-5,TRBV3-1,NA,TGTGCCAGCAGCCAAGACGGGGGGGCTGGTCAGCCCCAGCATTTT,CASSQDGGAGQPQHF
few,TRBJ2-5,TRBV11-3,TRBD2,TGTGCCAGCAGCTTTAGCGGGAGGGCCGAGGAGACCCAGTACTTC,CASSFSGRAEETQYF
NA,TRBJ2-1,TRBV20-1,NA,TGCAGTGCTCTTACCGGGACCACCACCTACAATGAGCAGTTCTTC,CSALTGTTTYNEQFF
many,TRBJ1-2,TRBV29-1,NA,TGCAGCGTTGAGGATGCCCGGGAGAACGGCTACACCTTC,CSVEDARENGYTF
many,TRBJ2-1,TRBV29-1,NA,TGCAGCGGAACCGGACAGACCTTCTACAATGAGCAGTTCTTC,CSGTGQTFYNEQFF
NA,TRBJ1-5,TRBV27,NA,TGTGCCAGCAGTTTAAGCCCAAATAGCAATCAGCCCCAGCATTTT,CASSLSPNSNQPQHF
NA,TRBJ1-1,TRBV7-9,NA,TGTGCCAGCAGCCCAAGGACAGTCCCAAACACTGAAGCTTTCTTT,CASSPRTVPNTEAFF
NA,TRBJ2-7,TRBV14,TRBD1,TGTGCCAGCAGCCTCCGGGACAGGTCCTACGAGCAGTACTTC,CASSLRDRSYEQYF